These 4 T cell receptor beta chains came from one sample sequenced in a study of blood T cell repertoires in COVID-19 (dated by TCRdb to the early 2020s). Receptor libraries were prepared by the immunoSEQ multiplex PCR assay. As stored in TCRdb, this immuneACCESS dataset retains in-frame rearrangements with V and J assigned. A fraction of the clones does not appear; measured against another copy, unresolved V genes explain less than half of the discrepancy, and the remainder lacks a known reason. This sample has approximately 220,000 clones in its table, and 65% to 85% of those were observed once. The top ten constitute about 7.4% of the sample. Sample: peripheral blood. Receptors originate from a woman aged 80 or older with acute or convalescent COVID-19.

In nucleotides, the CDR3 is TGTGCCAGCAAAGTTTCGGGGGCGAACACCGGGGAGCTGTTTTTT. It is translated as CASKVSGANTGELFF. This rearrangement joins TRBV9 to TRBJ2-2; possibly TRBD2 for D (6 bases). V gave up 6 bases and J gave up 0 bases, with 12 bases separating them. This CDR3 is 15 amino acids long. CDR1 is SGDLS and CDR2 is YYNGEE in the germline V gene.

V usage is TRBV10-3 and J usage is TRBJ1-4; no clear D gene. The CDR3 totals 15 residues. CDR1 is ENHRY and CDR2 is SYGVKD in the germline V gene. Trimming shortened V by 0 bases and J by 4 bases, and 9 bases separated the two germline ends. As DNA, the CDR3 is TGTGCCATCAGTGAGTCGGTGGCAGGTAATGAAAAACTGTTTTTT. This gives the protein CAISESVAGNEKLFF.

The gene calls are TRBV9 and TRBJ2-2; weak D call: TRBD2 (6 bases). V lost 7 bases to trimming and J lost 2 bases, with 18 bases between them. Germline V gives CDR1 SGDLS, CDR2 YYNGEE. This CDR3 has 16 amino acids. The CDR3 loop is CASHLDGGINTGELFF. In DNA form, the CDR3 reads TGTGCCAGCCACCTAGATGGGGGGATTAACACCGGGGAGCTGTTTTTT.

The chain has TRBV7-7 and TRBJ2-1, with 11 bases aligning to TRBD1. In germline, CDR1 is SSHAT, CDR2 FNYEAQ (reference sequence). The CDR3 sequence is 14 residues long. After removal of 4 bases from V and 10 bases from J, the junction contained 6 bases not matched to a gene. The CDR3 protein is CASSSGQGAPEQFF. The DNA for the CDR3 is TGTGCCAGCAGCTCAGGACAGGGGGCTCCCGAGCAGTTCTTC. The complete variable domain, with remaining parts taken from reference TRBV7-7 and TRBJ2-1, reads GAGVSQSPRYKVTKRGQDVTLRCDPISSHATLYWYQQALGQGPEFLTYFNYEAQPDKSGLPSDRFSAERPEGSISTLTIQRTEQRDSAMYRCASSSGQGAPEQFFGPGTRLTVL.